This passage covers 27 T cell receptor beta chains from one sample sequenced in a study of blood T cell repertoires in COVID-19. The data were produced by immunoSEQ multiplex PCR, yet TCRdb's version contains in-frame clones alone and is incomplete. In the table there are 190,000 or so clones, over 75% of which are singletons. The sequenced sample consisted of peripheral blood. The receptors originated from a woman of 80 years or more with acute or convalescent COVID-19.

This chain links TRBV13 with TRBJ1-6; 8 bases agree with TRBD1. Looked up from germline, CDR1 is PRHDT and CDR2 is FYEKMQ (reference sequence). This CDR3 has 16 amino acids. Trimming cost V 0 bases and J 9 bases; bases outside gene matches: 7. CDR3 protein: CASSLGSPGGSSPLHF. The CDR3 DNA sequence: TGTGCCAGCAGCTTAGGATCGCCAGGGGGCAGTTCACCCCTCCACTTT.

The V and J genes are TRBV11-2 and TRBJ1-4; TRBD1 matches 7 bases. This CDR3 spans 14 amino acids. Trimming removed 5 bases from V and 7 bases from J; junction bases left unmatched: 7. CDR1 is SGHAT, CDR2 FQNNGV, per germline. The CDR3 loop is CASSADRRVEKLFF. CDR3 coding DNA: TGTGCCAGCAGCGCGGACAGGAGGGTTGAAAAACTGTTTTTT.

The V call is TRBV4-1, the J call TRBJ2-3, with D perhaps TRBD1 (5 bases). Germline CDR1 MGHRA, CDR2 YSYEKL. V shed 4 bases and J shed 6 bases, with 11 bases lying between them. The CDR3 runs to 13 residues. CDR3 nucleotides: TGCGCCAGCAGCCTGGGGCTGGGGGATACGCAGTATTTT. Its translation is CASSLGLGDTQYF.

The chain uses TRBV6-5 and TRBJ1-1, with 10 nucleotides matching TRBD1. J was trimmed by 6 bases and V by 7 bases; bases with no gene match: 11. CDR3 length equals 15 residues. Germline V gene lookup returns CDR1 MNHEY and CDR2 SVGAGI. In DNA form, the CDR3 reads TGTGCCAGCATCAAACCCGGGACAGGGGAGCCTGAAGCTTTCTTT. This encodes CASIKPGTGEPEAFF.

The chain couples TRBV5-1 to TRBJ1-2, with 11 bases lining up with TRBD1. This CDR3 region has 15 residues. Germline CDR1 is SGHRS and CDR2 is YFSETQ. Trimming removed 4 bases from V and 7 bases from J; junction bases left unmatched: 9. CDR3 residues: CASSSRTGGVGGYTF. The CDR3 DNA is TGCGCCAGCAGCAGCCGGACAGGGGGCGTGGGTGGCTACACCTTC.

The table lists this clone with a few counts. The genes are TRBV11-2 and TRBJ2-2; D perhaps matches TRBD2 (6 bases). V was clipped by 5 bases and J by 1 base, with 14 bases between them. This CDR3 is 16 amino acids long. The germline gives CDR1 SGHAT, CDR2 FQNNGV. CDR3 amino acids: CASSPRGTRNTGELFF. The CDR3 DNA sequence: TGTGCCAGCAGCCCTCGGGGGACGAGGAACACCGGGGAGCTGTTTTTT.

The J gene is TRBJ1-6, the V gene TRBV7-9, with D uncertain. V shed 5 bases and J shed 7 bases, with 12 bases lying between them. Germline CDR1 reads SEHNR; CDR2 reads FQNEAQ (reference sequence). The CDR3 runs to 14 residues. CDR3 in DNA: TGTGCCAGCAGCCGCCGGGAGTTGAATTCACCCCTCCACTTT. As protein: CASSRRELNSPLHF. The full variable domain, rest sourced from reference TRBV7-9 and TRBJ1-6, is DTGVSQNPRHKITKRGQNVTFRCDPISEHNRLYWYRQTLGQGPEFLTYFQNEAQLEKSRLLSDRFSAERPKGSFSTLEIQRTEQGDSAMYLCASSRRELNSPLHFGNGTRLTVT.

The chain combines TRBV11-2 with TRBJ2-5, with 8 positions matching TRBD2. J was trimmed by 4 bases and V by 1 base; bases with no gene match: 8. Germline V gene lookup returns CDR1 SGHAT and CDR2 FQNNGV. The CDR3 has 16 amino acids. The CDR3 spells CASSLGSSGGRETQYF. CDR3 DNA: TGTGCCAGCAGCTTAGGGTCCAGCGGGGGAAGAGAGACCCAGTACTTC.

V is TRBV12-3 or TRBV12-4 and J is TRBJ1-1; 8 bases align to TRBD1. The CDR3 has 13 amino acids. The V gene end was trimmed by 3 bases and the J gene end by 10 bases; junction bases not matched to a gene: 7. The CDR3 coding sequence is TGTGCCAGCAGTTTTGGAACAGGGGGGACAGCTTTCTTT. Protein sequence: CASSFGTGGTAFF.

The chain joins TRBV29-1 to TRBJ2-1, with 8 bases aligning to TRBD1. This CDR3 is 11 amino acids long. Per germline, CDR1 SQVTM and CDR2 ANQGSEA. V shed 8 bases, J shed 10 bases, and the junction held 7 bases outside the gene matches. The CDR3 sequence is CSHTDRDEQFF. The CDR3, as DNA: TGCAGCCACACGGACAGGGACGAGCAGTTCTTC.

This chain connects TRBV2 to TRBJ1-5; 9 bases align to TRBD1. J was trimmed by 4 bases and V by 6 bases; bases with no gene match: 7. This CDR3 is built from 15 residues. Germline lookup yields CDR1 SNHLY and CDR2 FYNNEI. The CDR3 sequence is CASRADRGENQPQHF. The CDR3 DNA is TGTGCCAGCAGAGCGGACAGGGGAGAGAATCAGCCCCAGCATTTT.

V gene TRBV27 combines with J gene TRBJ1-1; no definite D call. Trimming removed 3 bases from V and 1 base from J, with 6 bases in between. Germline CDR1 and CDR2: MNHEY and SMNVEV (reference sequence). This CDR3 region has 13 residues. The CDR3, as DNA: TGTGCCAGCAGTTTCGGAGGGAACACTGAAGCTTTCTTT. Residues: CASSFGGNTEAFF.

The chain joins TRBV6-5 to TRBJ1-2; 8 bases match TRBD1. There are 13 residues in the CDR3. The germline gives CDR1 MNHEY, CDR2 SVGAGI. Trimming removed 2 bases from V and 6 bases from J; junction bases left unmatched: 2. CDR3 nucleotide sequence: TGTGCCAGCAGTTACAGGACAGGGAATGGCTACACCTTC. Translation gives CASSYRTGNGYTF.

The chain couples TRBV7-9 to TRBJ2-7, with D possibly TRBD1 on 5 matching bases. Germline loops: CDR1 SEHNR, CDR2 FQNEAQ (reference sequence). The CDR3 sequence is 14 residues long. Trimming pared 5 bases from V and 5 bases from J, leaving 16 bases between. CDR3: CASSNSGLIHEQYF. CDR3 DNA sequence: TGTGCCAGCAGCAATTCAGGGCTTATACACGAGCAGTACTTC.

The V gene is TRBV5-1, the J gene TRBJ2-3; D may be TRBD2 (6 bases). Germline values: CDR1 SGHRS, CDR2 YFSETQ. The V gene lost 0 bases and the J gene lost 4 bases, with 12 bases spanning the gap. The CDR3 extends over 15 amino acids. In DNA, the CDR3 is TGCGCCAGCAGCTTGGGAGTGGTAGCGGCAGATACGCAGTATTTT. Protein: CASSLGVVAADTQYF.

This chain joins TRBV6-5 and TRBJ1-5; 11 positions match TRBD1. Germline V lookup: CDR1 MNHEY, CDR2 SVGAGI. The CDR3 has 15 residues. Trimming took 6 bases from V and 7 from J; bases not matched to a gene: 8. The CDR3 sequence: CASSRTGGGGQPQHF. DNA for the CDR3: TGTGCCAGCAGCAGGACAGGGGGCGGGGGGCAGCCCCAGCATTTT.

The J gene is TRBJ2-3, the V gene TRBV7-2; 14 bases align to TRBD2. The CDR3 consists of 17 residues. The junction had 5 bases not matched to a gene; V was cut back by 4 bases and J by 2 bases. CDR1 is SGHTA, CDR2 FQGNSA, per germline. The CDR3 loop is CASSSRLAGGPTDTQYF. The CDR3 DNA reads as TGTGCCAGCAGCTCAAGACTAGCGGGAGGGCCCACAGATACGCAGTATTTT. The full variable domain, rest sourced from reference TRBV7-2 and TRBJ2-3, is GAGVSQSPSNKVTEKGKDVELRCDPISGHTALYWYRQSLGQGLEFLIYFQGNSAPDKSGLPSDRFSAERTGGSVSTLTIQRTQQEDSAVYLCASSSRLAGGPTDTQYFGPGTRLTVL.

The rearrangement uses TRBV5-1 and TRBJ2-5; weak D call: TRBD2 (6 bases). This CDR3 contains 13 residues. Per the germline V gene, CDR1 is SGHRS and CDR2 is YFSETQ. Trimming removed 3 bases from V and 4 bases from J, with 10 bases in between. CDR3 in DNA: TGCGCCAGCAGCTGGCAGGGAGGAGAGACCCAGTACTTC. Amino acid sequence: CASSWQGGETQYF.

The chain carries TRBV27 and TRBJ2-1; 7 bases align to TRBD2. Germline CDR1 and CDR2: MNHEY and SMNVEV (reference sequence). Losses at the gene ends were 0 bases for V and 4 bases for J; bases not matched to a gene: 6. There are 16 residues in the CDR3. CDR3 sequence reads: CASSLSGGGRYNEQFF. In DNA form, the CDR3 reads TGTGCCAGCAGTTTATCTGGCGGGGGACGATACAATGAGCAGTTCTTC.

The V gene is TRBV11-2, the J gene TRBJ1-2; 7 positions match TRBD1. The germline V gene has CDR1 SGHAT and CDR2 FQNNGV. Unmatched junction bases numbered 15, after V lost 6 bases and J lost 2 bases. This CDR3 contains 17 residues. The CDR3 loop is CASSRRATGILNYGYTF. CDR3 sequence (DNA): TGTGCCAGCAGTCGGCGCGCGACAGGGATCCTAAACTATGGCTACACCTTC.

The gene calls are TRBV2 and TRBJ2-5; the D gene is possibly TRBD1 (6 bases). V lost 7 bases and J 4 bases, leaving 13 bases between the germline ends. The V gene's germline CDR1 is SNHLY and CDR2 FYNNEI. The CDR3 loop spans 13 amino acids. This chain's CDR3 is CASNVPRGETQYF. As DNA, the CDR3 is TGTGCCAGCAATGTGCCCAGGGGAGAGACCCAGTACTTC.

The chain combines TRBV3-1 (or the pseudogene TRBV3-2) with TRBJ2-1; 8 positions match TRBD2. V shed 1 base and J 0 bases; nucleotides not matched to a gene: 2. The CDR3 spans 16 residues. Germline V gene lookup returns CDR1 LGHDT and CDR2 YNNKEL (reference sequence). Here the CDR3 DNA reads TGTGCCAGCAGCCAAGTCGGGGGGGCCTCCTACAATGAGCAGTTCTTC. It codes for CASSQVGGASYNEQFF.

The sample holds a few counts of this clone. The chain employs TRBV2 and TRBJ2-5; D is perhaps TRBD2 (6 bases). CDR1 and CDR2 from the germline V gene are SNHLY and FYNNEI. This CDR3 is built from 14 residues. V was pared by 7 bases and J by 5 bases, with 17 bases between. CDR3 coding DNA: TGTGCCAGCAAGGGGCAGGGAGGTGACGAGACCCAGTACTTC. It encodes CASKGQGGDETQYF.

The rearrangement uses TRBV10-2 and TRBJ2-1, with TRBD2 matching over 9 bases. CDR1 and CDR2 (germline): WSHSY, SAAADI. The length of the CDR3 is 14 residues. V was clipped by 6 bases and J by 4 bases; unmatched bases: 4. CDR3 amino acids: CASRLSGRYNEQFF. The CDR3 region has the DNA TGCGCCAGCAGGCTAAGCGGGAGGTACAATGAGCAGTTCTTC.

This chain uses TRBV4-2 with TRBJ2-1, with TRBD2 identical over 10 bases. Trimming removed 4 bases from V and 2 bases from J; junction bases left unmatched: 2. This CDR3 region has 15 residues. Germline CDR1 reads LGHNA; CDR2 reads YNFKEQ. The CDR3 nucleotides read TGTGCCAGCAGCCCAGCGGGAGGGGCCTACAATGAGCAGTTCTTC. Its protein is CASSPAGGAYNEQFF.

V gene TRBV15 combines with J gene TRBJ1-3; the D gene is possibly TRBD1 (5 bases). Trimming removed 0 bases from V and 2 bases from J, with 11 bases in between. The CDR3 consists of 16 residues. The germline V gene has CDR1 LNHNV and CDR2 YYDKDF (reference sequence). The CDR3 is CATSRDRVRAGNTIYF. The CDR3 nucleotides are TGTGCCACCAGCAGAGATAGGGTCAGGGCTGGAAACACCATATATTTT. The full variable domain, rest sourced from reference TRBV15 and TRBJ1-3, is DAMVIQNPRYQVTQFGKPVTLSCSQTLNHNVMYWYQQKSSQAPKLLFHYYDKDFNNEADTPDNFQSRRPNTSFCFLDIRSPGLGDTAMYLCATSRDRVRAGNTIYFGEGSWLTVV.

V usage is TRBV21-1 and J usage is TRBJ2-1; the D segment call TRBD2 is taken from the table without a DNA check. TRBV21-1 has pseudogene status. The CDR3 is 18 residues long. The chain's CDR3 is CASSEGTSGAITYNEQFF. The CDR3 bases are TGTGCCAGCAGCGAGGGGACTAGCGGGGCTATAACCTACAATGAGCAGTTCTTC.